The 21 T cell receptor beta chains reported below all come from one sample, sequenced in a study of T cell changes during pregnancy in multiple sclerosis. TCRdb's table, derived via immunoSEQ multiplex PCR, lists solely in-frame clones and lacks some. The top ten clones hold about 4.5% of a sample with 40,000 to 55,000 clones, around 93% of them seen once. The sample in question was CD8+ T cells from peripheral blood mononuclear cells, obtained in the first trimester of pregnancy. These receptors all come from a female donor with multiple sclerosis, enrolled in a pregnancy study.

This chain joins TRBV7-9 and TRBJ2-3; D call uncertain. CDR1 is SEHNR, CDR2 FQNEAQ, per germline (reference sequence). The germline V and J ends were trimmed by 4 bases and 2 bases, with 16 bases remaining between them. This CDR3 comprises 16 residues. The DNA for the CDR3 is TGTGCCAGCAGCTACTACCCACTCGCTAACACAGATACGCAGTATTTT. It yields the protein CASSYYPLANTDTQYF.

The V call is TRBV28, the J call TRBJ2-7; 7 bases line up with TRBD2. The V gene end was trimmed by 7 bases and the J gene end by 3 bases; junction bases not matched to a gene: 12. The CDR3 spans 15 residues. CDR1 MDHEN and CDR2 SYDVKM come from the germline V gene. CDR3: CASKHRYGRGYEQYF. CDR3 in DNA: TGTGCCAGCAAGCACCGGTATGGGAGGGGCTACGAGCAGTACTTC. Full variable domain (rest looked up from reference TRBV28 and TRBJ2-7): DVKVTQSSRYLVKRTGEKVFLECVQDMDHENMFWYRQDPGLGLRLIYFSYDVKMKEKGDIPEGYSVSREKKERFSLILESASTNQTSMYLCASKHRYGRGYEQYFGPGTRLTVT.

The chain couples TRBV19 to TRBJ2-1; 12 bases match TRBD2. V trimming: 8 bases; J trimming: 3 bases; junction bases outside the gene matches: 5. Per the germline V gene, CDR1 is LNHDA and CDR2 is SQIVND (reference sequence). The CDR3 has 15 residues. CDR3 sequence (DNA): TGTGCCAGTGGTACTAGCGGGGGGTACTACAATGAGCAGTTCTTC. Protein: CASGTSGGYYNEQFF.

The chain recombines TRBV6-5 with TRBJ2-2; tentative D call: TRBD1 (5 bases). Germline V gene data show CDR1 as MNHEY and CDR2 as SVGAGI. The CDR3 totals 14 residues. With 5 bases removed from V and 4 bases from J, the gap between germline ends came to 11 bases. The CDR3 region is CASSPLGRTGELFF. CDR3 bases: TGTGCCAGCAGTCCTTTGGGGCGCACCGGGGAGCTGTTTTTT.

This clone has a single count. This chain uses TRBV11-2 with TRBJ1-1, with D maybe TRBD1 (6 bases). Trimming shortened V by 5 bases and J by 1 base, and 20 bases separated the two germline ends. The CDR3 runs to 17 residues. CDR1 is SGHAT, CDR2 FQNNGV, per germline. Written as DNA, the CDR3 is TGTGCCAGCAGCACCCCCCAGGGGACCTGGACGAACACTGAAGCTTTCTTT. Protein sequence: CASSTPQGTWTNTEAFF.

This rearrangement joins TRBV5-5 to TRBJ1-2, with 7 bases that match TRBD1. With V trimmed by 8 bases and J by 4 bases, 8 bases remained unmatched. CDR1 SGHKS and CDR2 YYEKEE come from the germline V gene (reference sequence). CDR3 length equals 13 residues. The CDR3 spells CASTPQGGYGYTF. CDR3 nucleotides: TGTGCCAGTACTCCTCAGGGGGGCTATGGCTACACCTTC.

This clone was seen a handful of times. V and J are TRBV5-5 and TRBJ1-2; 8 nucleotides match TRBD1. Unmatched junction bases numbered 3, after V lost 5 bases and J lost 6 bases. Looked up from germline, CDR1 is SGHKS and CDR2 is YYEKEE (reference sequence). This CDR3 is built from 12 residues. CDR3 nucleotide sequence: TGTGCCAGCAGTCCGGACAGGGATGGCTACACCTTC. It yields the protein CASSPDRDGYTF.

The V and J genes are TRBV29-1 and TRBJ1-1, with a tentative D call TRBD1 (5 bases). Germline V gene sequence: CDR1 SQVTM, CDR2 ANQGSEA. V lost 3 bases and J 3 bases, leaving 8 bases between the germline ends. The CDR3 totals 12 residues. The CDR3 coding sequence is TGCAGCGTTGACAGGGCGGACACTGAAGCTTTCTTT. Its protein is CSVDRADTEAFF.

The V and J genes are TRBV27 and TRBJ2-7; 7 nucleotides align to TRBD1. Germline trimming cut 0 bases from V and 4 bases from J; bases unmatched to any gene: 3. Per the germline V gene, CDR1 is MNHEY and CDR2 is SMNVEV (reference sequence). The CDR3 runs to 14 residues. This CDR3 reads CASSLSGTAYEQYF. The CDR3, as DNA: TGTGCCAGCAGTTTATCGGGGACAGCTTACGAGCAGTACTTC.

This clone appeared once. The V gene is TRBV30, the J gene TRBJ1-5; TRBD1 matches 9 bases. The CDR3 totals 16 residues. Germline assignment: CDR1 GTSNPN and CDR2 SVGIG (reference sequence). V lost 3 bases, J lost 5 bases, and 11 bases stayed unmatched. The CDR3 DNA reads TGTGCCTGGAGCCCCCCTGCGGGACAGGGACATCAGCCCCAGCATTTT. Encoded protein: CAWSPPAGQGHQPQHF.

This clone was seen a handful of times. V usage is TRBV27 and J usage is TRBJ1-5; TRBD1 agrees at 7 bases. The CDR3 loop spans 14 amino acids. V was pared by 5 bases and J by 7 bases, with 8 bases of the junction left unmatched. CDR1 MNHEY and CDR2 SMNVEV come from the germline V gene (reference sequence). The CDR3 loop is CASSKQGQRQPQHF. CDR3 in DNA: TGTGCCAGCAGTAAACAGGGGCAACGGCAGCCCCAGCATTTT.

The chain has TRBV27 and TRBJ2-7, with 9 nucleotides matching TRBD2. The CDR3 is 15 residues long. The trim removed 3 bases at V and 2 bases at J, leaving 5 bases unmatched. Germline loops: CDR1 MNHEY, CDR2 SMNVEV (reference sequence). The CDR3 reads CASSFVASGAYEQYF. CDR3 DNA sequence: TGTGCCAGCAGTTTTGTGGCTAGCGGGGCCTACGAGCAGTACTTC.

The V call is TRBV7-2, the J call TRBJ1-1, with D tentatively TRBD1 (5 bases). The germline V gene has CDR1 SGHTA and CDR2 FQGNSA. V was clipped by 1 base and J by 10 bases, with 22 bases between them. The CDR3 totals 16 residues. The CDR3 region is CASSLGALGGVEGAFF. The CDR3 region has the DNA TGTGCCAGCAGCTTAGGAGCCCTTGGAGGGGTGGAAGGAGCTTTCTTT.

The rearrangement uses TRBV11-2 and TRBJ2-7; 9 nucleotides align to TRBD1. The CDR3 spans 18 residues. Trimming took 1 base from V and 4 from J; bases not matched to a gene: 14. CDR1 SGHAT and CDR2 FQNNGV come from the germline V gene. CDR3 DNA: TGTGCCAGCAGCTTAGGAGTCAATATCGGGACAGGGATTTACGAGCAGTACTTC. As protein: CASSLGVNIGTGIYEQYF.

The chain has TRBV7-2 and TRBJ2-7; 9 bases map to TRBD2. With 8 bases clipped from V and 5 bases from J, the junction kept 13 bases outside the gene matches. The CDR3 totals 15 residues. CDR1 and CDR2 (germline): SGHTA, FQGNSA. The CDR3 DNA reads as TGTGCCAGCCACAGGGTAGCGGGGGTAACCCACGAGCAGTACTTC. Translation gives CASHRVAGVTHEQYF.

The CDR3 DNA is TGTGCCAGTAGCATCTACAGGGGAACCGAGCAGTACTTC. This gives the protein CASSIYRGTEQYF. V usage is TRBV19 and J usage is TRBJ2-7; 7 nucleotides match TRBD1. Germline CDR1 reads LNHDA; CDR2 reads SQIVND (reference sequence). Trimming cost V 6 bases and J 6 bases; bases outside gene matches: 8. The CDR3 spans 13 residues.

V and J are TRBV27 and TRBJ2-7, with a possible D match to TRBD2 (6 bases). Looked up from germline, CDR1 is MNHEY and CDR2 is SMNVEV (reference sequence). CDR3 size: 17 residues. V was shortened by 6 bases and J by 2 bases, with 23 bases between the two germline ends. CDR3 protein: CASSPNPRGSPTYEQYF. DNA of the CDR3: TGTGCCAGCAGCCCCAACCCCCGGGGGTCTCCCACCTACGAGCAGTACTTC.

J is TRBJ2-2 and V is TRBV10-1; weak D call: TRBD1 (5 bases). Germline V gene data show CDR1 as WNHNN and CDR2 as SYGVQD (reference sequence). V shed 8 bases and J shed 1 base, with 8 bases lying between them. This CDR3 is 13 amino acids long. CDR3 residues: CASAGQNTGELFF. The CDR3, as DNA: TGCGCCAGCGCAGGACAGAACACCGGGGAGCTGTTTTTT.

The chain couples TRBV2 to TRBJ2-7; 8 nucleotides align to TRBD1. The germline V gene encodes CDR1 SNHLY and CDR2 FYNNEI. The V gene end was trimmed by 2 bases and the J gene end by 3 bases; junction bases not matched to a gene: 6. The CDR3 has 15 amino acids. The CDR3 sequence: CASSEWLQGDYEQYF. The CDR3 nucleotides are TGTGCCAGCAGTGAATGGTTACAGGGGGACTACGAGCAGTACTTC.

Written as DNA, the CDR3 is TGTGCCATCAGTGGAATTGGGGCGTCGAACACCGGGGAGCTGTTTTTT. Its protein is CAISGIGASNTGELFF. The V and J genes are TRBV10-3 and TRBJ2-2; tentatively, D is TRBD1 (5 bases). Deletions cut 4 bases from V and 0 bases from J, with 12 bases between. The germline V gene has CDR1 ENHRY and CDR2 SYGVKD. The CDR3 totals 16 residues.

This chain uses TRBV11-1 with TRBJ2-1; D might be TRBD1 (7 bases). The length of the CDR3 is 13 residues. Per germline, CDR1 SGHAT and CDR2 FQDESV (reference sequence). Between the trimmed V and J ends, which lost 4 bases and 16 bases, there was a span of 20 bases. Written as DNA, the CDR3 is TGTGCCAGCAGCTCCCGGGACGAGGGGGCGGGATTCTTC. This translates into CASSSRDEGAGFF.